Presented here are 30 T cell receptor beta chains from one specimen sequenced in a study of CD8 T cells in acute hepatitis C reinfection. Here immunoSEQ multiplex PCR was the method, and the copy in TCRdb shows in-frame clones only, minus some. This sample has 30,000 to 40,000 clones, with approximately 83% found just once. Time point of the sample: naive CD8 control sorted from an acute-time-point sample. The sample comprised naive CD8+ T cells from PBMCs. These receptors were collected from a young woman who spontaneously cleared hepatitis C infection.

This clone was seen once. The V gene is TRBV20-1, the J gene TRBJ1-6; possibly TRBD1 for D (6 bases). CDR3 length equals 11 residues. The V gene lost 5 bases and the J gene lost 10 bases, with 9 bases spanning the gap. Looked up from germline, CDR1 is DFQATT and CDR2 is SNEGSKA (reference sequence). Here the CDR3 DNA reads TGCAGTGCTTTCGGGGGCTCACCCCTCCACTTT. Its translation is CSAFGGSPLHF.

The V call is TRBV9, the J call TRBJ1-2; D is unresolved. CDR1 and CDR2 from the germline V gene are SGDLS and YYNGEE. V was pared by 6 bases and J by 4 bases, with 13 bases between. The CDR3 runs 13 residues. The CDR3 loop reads CASTGAGSYGYTF. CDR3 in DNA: TGTGCCAGCACCGGCGCGGGTAGCTATGGCTACACCTTC.

The CDR3 DNA follows: TGTGCCAGCAGTGATCTTGGGGACAGTCATCGACCCCAGCATTTT. It codes for CASSDLGDSHRPQHF. The chain recombines TRBV2 with TRBJ1-5, with TRBD1 matching over 7 bases. J was trimmed by 10 bases and V by 3 bases; bases with no gene match: 12. Germline V gene sequence: CDR1 SNHLY, CDR2 FYNNEI. This CDR3 comprises 15 residues. Filled out from reference TRBV2 and TRBJ1-5, the complete variable domain reads EPEVTQTPSHQVTQMGQEVILRCVPISNHLYFYWYRQILGQKVEFLVSFYNNEISEKSEIFDDQFSVERPDGSNFTLKIRSTKLEDSAMYFCASSDLGDSHRPQHFGDGTRLSIL.

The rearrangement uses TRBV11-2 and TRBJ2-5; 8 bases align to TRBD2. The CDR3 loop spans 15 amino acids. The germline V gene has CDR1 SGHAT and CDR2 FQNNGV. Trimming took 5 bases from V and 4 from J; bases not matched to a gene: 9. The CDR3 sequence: CASSQPEAGGETQYF. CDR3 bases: TGTGCCAGCAGCCAACCCGAGGCGGGAGGAGAGACCCAGTACTTC.

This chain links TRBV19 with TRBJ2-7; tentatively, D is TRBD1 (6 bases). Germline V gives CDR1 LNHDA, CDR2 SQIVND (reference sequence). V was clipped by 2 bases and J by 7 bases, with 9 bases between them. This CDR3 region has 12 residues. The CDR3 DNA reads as TGTGCCAGTAGTATAACAGGGCGGGAGCAGTACTTC. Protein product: CASSITGREQYF.

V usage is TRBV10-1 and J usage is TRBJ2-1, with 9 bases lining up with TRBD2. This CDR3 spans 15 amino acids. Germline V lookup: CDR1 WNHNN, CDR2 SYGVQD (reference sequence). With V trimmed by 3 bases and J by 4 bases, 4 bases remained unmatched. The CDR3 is CASSEGLAPYNEQFF. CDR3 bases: TGCGCCAGCAGTGAAGGACTAGCGCCGTACAATGAGCAGTTCTTC.

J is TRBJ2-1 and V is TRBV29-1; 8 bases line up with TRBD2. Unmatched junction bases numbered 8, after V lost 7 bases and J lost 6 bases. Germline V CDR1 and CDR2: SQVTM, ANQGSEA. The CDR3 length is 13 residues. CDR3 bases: TGCAGCGCGGGGGGGGGAGTTGGCAATGAGCAGTTCTTC. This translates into CSAGGGVGNEQFF.

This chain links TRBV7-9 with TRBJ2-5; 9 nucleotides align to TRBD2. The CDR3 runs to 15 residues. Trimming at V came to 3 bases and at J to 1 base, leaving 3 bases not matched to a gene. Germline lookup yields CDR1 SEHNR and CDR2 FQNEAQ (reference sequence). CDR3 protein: CASSFLAGFQETQYF. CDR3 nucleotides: TGTGCCAGCAGCTTCCTAGCGGGGTTCCAAGAGACCCAGTACTTC.

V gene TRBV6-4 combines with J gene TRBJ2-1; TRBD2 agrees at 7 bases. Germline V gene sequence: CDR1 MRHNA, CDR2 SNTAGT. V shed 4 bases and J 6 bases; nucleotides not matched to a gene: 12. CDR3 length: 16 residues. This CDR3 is CASSVLVGEGPNEQFF. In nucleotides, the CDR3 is TGTGCCAGCAGTGTCCTCGTGGGGGAGGGCCCCAATGAGCAGTTCTTC.

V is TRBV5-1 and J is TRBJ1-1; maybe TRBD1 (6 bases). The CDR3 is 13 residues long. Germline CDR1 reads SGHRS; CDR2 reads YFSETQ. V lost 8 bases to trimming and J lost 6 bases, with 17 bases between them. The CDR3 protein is CASTGSTSAEAFF. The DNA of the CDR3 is TGCGCCAGTACAGGGTCCACGTCCGCTGAAGCTTTCTTT.

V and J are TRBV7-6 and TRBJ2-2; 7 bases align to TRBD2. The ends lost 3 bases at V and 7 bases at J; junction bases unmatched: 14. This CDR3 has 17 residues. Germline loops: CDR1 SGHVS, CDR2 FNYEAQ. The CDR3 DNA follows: TGTGCCAGCAGCTTCAGCCTCCCTAGCGGAGGGGTCGGGGAGCTGTTTTTT. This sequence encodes CASSFSLPSGGVGELFF.

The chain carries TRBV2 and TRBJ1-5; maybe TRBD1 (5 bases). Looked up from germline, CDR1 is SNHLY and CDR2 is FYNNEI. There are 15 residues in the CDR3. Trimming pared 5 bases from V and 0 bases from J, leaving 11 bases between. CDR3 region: CASSTDSNSNQPQHF. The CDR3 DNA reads TGTGCCAGCAGTACCGACAGTAATAGCAATCAGCCCCAGCATTTT.

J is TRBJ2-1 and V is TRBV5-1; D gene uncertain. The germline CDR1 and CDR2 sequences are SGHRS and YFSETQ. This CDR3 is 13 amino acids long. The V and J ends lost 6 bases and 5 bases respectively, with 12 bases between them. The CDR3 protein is CASKHVGDNEQFF. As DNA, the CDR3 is TGCGCCAGCAAACACGTAGGTGACAATGAGCAGTTCTTC.

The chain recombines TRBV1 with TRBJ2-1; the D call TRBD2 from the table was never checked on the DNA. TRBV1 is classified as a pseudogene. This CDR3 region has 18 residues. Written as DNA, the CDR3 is TGCACCAGCAGCCAAGTCTTGACTAGCGGGAGATTAAGGGGTGAGCAGTTCTTC. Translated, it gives CTSSQVLTSGRLRGEQFF.

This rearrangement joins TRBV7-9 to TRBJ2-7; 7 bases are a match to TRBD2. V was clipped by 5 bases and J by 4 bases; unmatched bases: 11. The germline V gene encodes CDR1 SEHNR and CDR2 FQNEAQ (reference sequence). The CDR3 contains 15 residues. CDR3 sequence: CASSPERGEKYEQYF. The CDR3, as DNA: TGTGCCAGCAGCCCCGAGCGGGGAGAAAAGTACGAGCAGTACTTC.

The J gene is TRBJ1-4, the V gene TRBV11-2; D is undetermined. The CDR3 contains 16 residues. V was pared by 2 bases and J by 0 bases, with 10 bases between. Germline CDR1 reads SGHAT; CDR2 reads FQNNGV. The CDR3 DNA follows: TGTGCCAGCAGCTTACGTACTCGGGCAACTAATGAAAAACTGTTTTTT. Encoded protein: CASSLRTRATNEKLFF. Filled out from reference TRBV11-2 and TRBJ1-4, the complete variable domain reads EAGVAQSPRYKIIEKRQSVAFWCNPISGHATLYWYQQILGQGPKLLIQFQNNGVVDDSQLPKDRFSAERLKGVDSTLKIQPAKLEDSAVYLCASSLRTRATNEKLFFGSGTQLSVL.

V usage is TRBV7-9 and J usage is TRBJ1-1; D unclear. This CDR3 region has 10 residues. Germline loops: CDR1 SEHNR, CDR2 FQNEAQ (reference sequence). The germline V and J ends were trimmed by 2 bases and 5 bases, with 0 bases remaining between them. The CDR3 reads CASSLTEAFF. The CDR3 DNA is TGTGCCAGCAGCTTAACTGAAGCTTTCTTT. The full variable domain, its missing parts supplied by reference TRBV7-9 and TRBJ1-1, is DTGVSQNPRHKITKRGQNVTFRCDPISEHNRLYWYRQTLGQGPEFLTYFQNEAQLEKSRLLSDRFSAERPKGSFSTLEIQRTEQGDSAMYLCASSLTEAFFGQGTRLTVV.

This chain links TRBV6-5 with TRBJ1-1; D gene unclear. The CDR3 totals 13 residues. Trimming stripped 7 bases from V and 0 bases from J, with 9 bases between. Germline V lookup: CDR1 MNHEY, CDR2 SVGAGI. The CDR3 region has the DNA TGTGCCAGCATCCGCCACATGAACACTGAAGCTTTCTTT. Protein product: CASIRHMNTEAFF.

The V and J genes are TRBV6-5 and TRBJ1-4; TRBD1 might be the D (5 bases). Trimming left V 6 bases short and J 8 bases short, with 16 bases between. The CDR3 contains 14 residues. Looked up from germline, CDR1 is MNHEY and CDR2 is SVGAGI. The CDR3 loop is CASSGTEDGEKLFF. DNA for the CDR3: TGTGCCAGCAGCGGGACGGAAGACGGGGAAAAACTGTTTTTT.

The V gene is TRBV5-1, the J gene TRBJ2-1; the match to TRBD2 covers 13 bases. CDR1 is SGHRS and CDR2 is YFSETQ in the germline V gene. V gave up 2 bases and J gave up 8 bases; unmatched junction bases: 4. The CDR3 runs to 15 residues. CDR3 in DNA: TGCGCCAGCAGCTTACTAGCGGGAGGGCCCGATGAGCAGTTCTTC. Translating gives CASSLLAGGPDEQFF.

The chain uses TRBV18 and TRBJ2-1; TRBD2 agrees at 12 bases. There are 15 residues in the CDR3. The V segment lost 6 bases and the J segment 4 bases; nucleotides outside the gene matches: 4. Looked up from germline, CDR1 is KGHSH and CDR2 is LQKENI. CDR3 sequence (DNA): TGTGCCAGCTCCCCAGGGACTAGCGGGTACAATGAGCAGTTCTTC. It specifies CASSPGTSGYNEQFF.

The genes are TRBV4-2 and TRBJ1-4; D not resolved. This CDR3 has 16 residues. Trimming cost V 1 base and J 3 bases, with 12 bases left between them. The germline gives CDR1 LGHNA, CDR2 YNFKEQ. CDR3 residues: CASSQGPAGANEKLFF. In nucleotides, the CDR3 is TGTGCCAGCAGCCAAGGTCCGGCAGGAGCTAATGAAAAACTGTTTTTT.

The CDR3 loop is CASSLSASSYNEQFF. The CDR3, as DNA: TGTGCCAGCAGTTTATCTGCTAGCTCCTACAATGAGCAGTTCTTC. The V call is TRBV27, the J call TRBJ2-1; D is unresolved. The CDR3 length is 15 residues. Trimming shortened V by 0 bases and J by 0 bases, and 6 bases separated the two germline ends. Germline CDR1 reads MNHEY; CDR2 reads SMNVEV (reference sequence).

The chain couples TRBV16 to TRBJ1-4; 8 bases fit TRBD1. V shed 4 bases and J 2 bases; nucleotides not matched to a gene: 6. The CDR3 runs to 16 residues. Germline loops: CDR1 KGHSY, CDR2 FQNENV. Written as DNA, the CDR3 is TGTGCCAGCAGCCCATACGGGACAGGCACTAATGAAAAACTGTTTTTT. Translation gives CASSPYGTGTNEKLFF.

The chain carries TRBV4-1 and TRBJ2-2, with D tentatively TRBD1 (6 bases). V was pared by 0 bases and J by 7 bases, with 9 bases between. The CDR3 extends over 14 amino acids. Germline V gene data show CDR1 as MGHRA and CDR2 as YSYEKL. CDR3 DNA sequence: TGCGCCAGCAGCCAAGAGCCAGGGGTCGGGGAGCTGTTTTTT. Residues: CASSQEPGVGELFF.

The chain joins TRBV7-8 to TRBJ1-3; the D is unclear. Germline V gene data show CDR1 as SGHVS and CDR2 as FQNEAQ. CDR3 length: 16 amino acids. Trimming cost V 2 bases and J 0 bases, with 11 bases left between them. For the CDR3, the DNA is TGTGCCAGCAGCTTATTTGAGGAGAGCTCTGGAAACACCATATATTTT. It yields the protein CASSLFEESSGNTIYF.

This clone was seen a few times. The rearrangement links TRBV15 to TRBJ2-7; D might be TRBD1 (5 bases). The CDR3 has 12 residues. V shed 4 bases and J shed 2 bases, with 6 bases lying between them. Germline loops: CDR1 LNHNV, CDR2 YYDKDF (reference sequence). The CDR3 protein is CATSTTAYEQYF. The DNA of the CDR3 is TGTGCCACCAGCACGACAGCCTACGAGCAGTACTTC.

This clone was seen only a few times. CDR3 bases: TGCGCCAGCAGCTTGGGTGATAACTATGGCTACACCTTC. This encodes CASSLGDNYGYTF. The chain joins TRBV5-1 to TRBJ1-2; D not resolved. Looked up from germline, CDR1 is SGHRS and CDR2 is YFSETQ. V shed 0 bases and J shed 1 base, with 4 bases lying between them. The CDR3 has 13 amino acids.

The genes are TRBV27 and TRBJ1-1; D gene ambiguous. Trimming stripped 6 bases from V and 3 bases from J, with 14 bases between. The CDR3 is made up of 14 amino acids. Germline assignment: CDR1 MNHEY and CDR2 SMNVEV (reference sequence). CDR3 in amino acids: CASSYRGLYTEAFF. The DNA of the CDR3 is TGTGCCAGCAGCTACCGAGGACTGTACACTGAAGCTTTCTTT.

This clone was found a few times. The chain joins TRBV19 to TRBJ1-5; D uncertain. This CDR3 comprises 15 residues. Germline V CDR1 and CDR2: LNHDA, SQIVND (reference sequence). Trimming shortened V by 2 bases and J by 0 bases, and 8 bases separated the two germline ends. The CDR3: CASSISGTSNQPQHF. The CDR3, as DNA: TGTGCCAGTAGTATAAGCGGAACTAGCAATCAGCCCCAGCATTTT.